The 13 T cell receptor beta chains below all came from one sample that was sequenced in a study of T cell repertoires in cytomegalovirus infection. TCRdb re-analysed the reads in MiXCR, keeping a single row per CDR3 protein. The table lists 250,000 or so distinct CDR3 sequences, approximately 15% of them singletons. Sequencing was carried out using CD8+ T cells from PBMCs. The receptors were gathered from a human donor in good health (CMV status not recorded). Some clones in this sample may be carry-over from other donors' samples.

The chain recombines TRBV2 with TRBJ1-1; 8 positions match TRBD1. Trimming took 6 bases from V and 5 from J; bases not matched to a gene: 11. Germline V gene data show CDR1 as SNHLY and CDR2 as FYNNEI. The CDR3 is 15 residues long. CDR3 sequence: CASRSTQGANTEAFF. The CDR3 bases are TGTGCCAGCAGATCCACCCAGGGGGCAAATACTGAAGCTTTCTTT.

There are a few counts of this clonotype. The rearrangement links TRBV6-4 to TRBJ2-3; D may be TRBD1 (5 bases). The CDR3 covers 15 residues. Germline values: CDR1 MRHNA, CDR2 SNTAGT. Trimming removed 7 bases from V and 2 bases from J, with 16 bases in between. Here the CDR3 reads CASTRWGGPTDTQYF. The DNA for the CDR3 is TGTGCCAGCACCAGATGGGGCGGTCCCACAGATACGCAGTATTTT.

This clonotype was recorded a few times. The J gene is TRBJ1-2, the V gene TRBV14, with D hard to call. Germline V CDR1 and CDR2: SGHDN, FVKESK. The CDR3 consists of 15 residues. The germline V and J ends were trimmed by 3 bases and 1 base, with 12 bases remaining between them. The CDR3 DNA sequence: TGTGCCAGCAGCCACGAGTGGGGAGTTAACTATGGCTACACCTTC. Amino acid sequence: CASSHEWGVNYGYTF.

The chain couples TRBV7-9 to TRBJ2-5; D remains ambiguous. This CDR3 contains 11 residues. The V gene's germline CDR1 is SEHNR and CDR2 FQNEAQ (reference sequence). V shed 10 bases and J shed 4 bases, with 10 bases lying between them. In nucleotides, the CDR3 is TGTGCCACCCAACCCTTAGAGACCCAGTACTTC. This encodes CATQPLETQYF.

The sample holds many counts of this clonotype. This chain joins TRBV7-8 and TRBJ1-5; D unresolved. V shed 5 bases and J shed 0 bases, with 8 bases lying between them. The CDR3 totals 14 residues. CDR1 is SGHVS and CDR2 is FQNEAQ in the germline V gene. In nucleotides, the CDR3 is TGTGCCAGCAGCCAGCATAGTAGCAATCAGCCCCAGCATTTT. Translated: CASSQHSSNQPQHF.

The CDR3 coding sequence is TGTGCCAGCAGTCTTAAGGAGACCCAGTACTTC. Translating gives CASSLKETQYF. The J gene is TRBJ2-5, the V gene TRBV6-2 or TRBV6-3; D unclear. The CDR3 is 11 residues long. Germline assignment: CDR1 MNHEY and CDR2 SVGEGT. V gave up 5 bases and J gave up 5 bases, with 6 bases separating them.

In this sample, this clonotype turned up many times. The rearrangement uses TRBV25-1 and TRBJ1-2; D ambiguous. The V gene's germline CDR1 is MGHDK and CDR2 SYGVNS. The CDR3 runs to 10 residues. Trimming cost V 10 bases and J 6 bases, with 9 bases left between them. The CDR3 DNA reads TGTGCCACCTCCGCGGATGGCTACACCTTC. It encodes CATSADGYTF.

This clonotype turned up a few times. The chain joins TRBV10-3 to TRBJ2-3; D possibly matches TRBD1 or TRBD2 (5 bases each). The CDR3 is made up of 15 amino acids. The germline gives CDR1 ENHRY, CDR2 SYGVKD. Trimming took off 3 bases at V and 6 bases at J, with 16 bases between the two ends. The CDR3 coding sequence is TGTGCCATCAGTGATTTGGGACCCCTGTCGGATACGCAGTATTTT. It specifies CAISDLGPLSDTQYF.

This clonotype was observed a few times. The chain joins TRBV2 to TRBJ2-3; TRBD2 aligns across 13 bases. The CDR3 is 20 amino acids. Germline values: CDR1 SNHLY, CDR2 FYNNEI. With V trimmed by 6 bases and J by 4 bases, 19 bases remained unmatched. The CDR3, as DNA: TGTGCCAGCAGCACCGACAGGGGACTAGCGGGGAAAGTTTCTGCAGATACGCAGTATTTT. Translation: CASSTDRGLAGKVSADTQYF.

The chain is built from TRBV7-8 and TRBJ2-1; D unclear. The V gene lost 4 bases and the J gene lost 0 bases, with 10 bases spanning the gap. CDR1 is SGHVS, CDR2 FQNEAQ, per germline. This CDR3 comprises 15 residues. The CDR3 sequence: CASSSQRSSYNEQFF. Here the CDR3 DNA reads TGTGCCAGCAGCTCTCAGAGAAGCTCCTACAATGAGCAGTTCTTC.

In its sample, this clonotype was seen many times. The gene calls are TRBV7-2 and TRBJ2-5, with 7 bases matching TRBD2. V gave up 5 bases and J gave up 5 bases; unmatched junction bases: 8. There are 14 residues in the CDR3. Germline CDR1 and CDR2: SGHTA and FQGNSA. The CDR3 spells CASSPTGGGETQYF. In DNA form, the CDR3 reads TGTGCCAGCAGCCCTACGGGGGGAGGGGAGACCCAGTACTTC.

The rearrangement links TRBV7-9 to TRBJ2-5, with D perhaps TRBD1 (5 bases). The V end was cut by 4 bases, the J end by 1 base, with 19 bases between. Germline V gives CDR1 SEHNR, CDR2 FQNEAQ (reference sequence). CDR3 length: 17 residues. CDR3 amino acids: CASSSYLSSRGQETQYF. In DNA, the CDR3 is TGTGCCAGCAGCTCCTACTTGTCTAGTAGGGGCCAAGAGACCCAGTACTTC. Full variable domain (missing parts from reference TRBV7-9 and TRBJ2-5): DTGVSQNPRHKITKRGQNVTFRCDPISEHNRLYWYRQTLGQGPEFLTYFQNEAQLEKSRLLSDRFSAERPKGSFSTLEIQRTEQGDSAMYLCASSSYLSSRGQETQYFGPGTRLLVL.

This chain links TRBV27 with TRBJ2-1; D might be TRBD1 (5 bases). The CDR3 consists of 13 residues. CDR1 and CDR2 from the germline V gene are MNHEY and SMNVEV (reference sequence). Trimming removed 1 base at V and 12 bases at J, with 13 bases between. The CDR3 protein is CASSLFTGWGQFF. DNA for the CDR3: TGTGCCAGCAGTTTATTTACAGGTTGGGGGCAGTTCTTC.